The 11 T cell receptor beta chains presented below share a single source sample, sequenced in a study of long-term antiretroviral therapy in people with HIV. Sequencing used immunoSEQ v3.0 at survey level. Sequencing used immunoSEQ multiplex PCR; TCRdb keeps in-frame clones, though not all of them. This sample has some 23,000 clones, with roughly 88% found just once. Source: unsorted PBMCs, taken around 4.5 years after starting antiretroviral therapy. All receptors come from a man aged 30-40 years with HIV.

This rearrangement joins TRBV11-2 to TRBJ1-2; D is perhaps TRBD1 (6 bases). CDR1 is SGHAT, CDR2 FQNNGV, per germline. The V end was cut by 0 bases, the J end by 6 bases, with 14 bases between. The CDR3 consists of 15 residues. CDR3 nucleotide sequence: TGTGCCAGCAGCTTAGATCTTACAGGGCAGGATGGCTACACCTTC. This gives the protein CASSLDLTGQDGYTF.

This sequence joins TRBV18 and TRBJ1-4; 8 bases are shared with TRBD1. The CDR3 is made up of 15 amino acids. Germline CDR1 is KGHSH and CDR2 is LQKENI. The J segment lost 5 bases and the V segment lost 0 bases, leaving 2 bases of the junction unmatched. As DNA, the CDR3 is TGTGCCAGCTCACCACCCCGGACAGGGAATGAAAAACTGTTTTTT. Protein product: CASSPPRTGNEKLFF. Based on the CDR3 plus reference TRBV18 and TRBJ1-4, the full variable domain is NAGVMQNPRHLVRRRGQEARLRCSPMKGHSHVYWYRQLPEEGLKFMVYLQKENIIDESGMPKERFSAEFPKEGPSILRIQQVVRGDSAAYFCASSPPRTGNEKLFFGSGTQLSVL.

The chain carries TRBV6-5 and TRBJ2-3, with 8 bases lining up with TRBD2. Germline V gene sequence: CDR1 MNHEY, CDR2 SVGAGI. Trimming cost V 2 bases and J 4 bases; bases outside gene matches: 5. CDR3 length: 15 residues. Here the CDR3 DNA reads TGTGCCAGCAGTTACCACGGGGGGGCCGCAGATACGCAGTATTTT. This gives the protein CASSYHGGAADTQYF.

The J gene is TRBJ2-3, the V gene TRBV7-9; D is uncertain. CDR1 is SEHNR and CDR2 is FQNEAQ in the germline V gene (reference sequence). The length of the CDR3 is 13 residues. Between the trimmed V and J ends, which lost 2 bases and 0 bases, there was a span of 3 bases. CDR3 residues: CASSLPSTDTQYF. Here the CDR3 DNA reads TGTGCCAGCAGCTTACCTAGCACAGATACGCAGTATTTT.

The chain uses TRBV9 and TRBJ2-3; 12 bases match TRBD2. The V gene's germline CDR1 is SGDLS and CDR2 YYNGEE. This CDR3 contains 15 residues. The trim removed 3 bases at V and 6 bases at J, leaving 5 bases unmatched. The CDR3 reads CASSGLAGEVDTQYF. The CDR3 region has the DNA TGTGCCAGCAGCGGACTAGCGGGAGAGGTTGATACGCAGTATTTT.

This chain uses TRBV30 with TRBJ2-5, with 7 positions matching TRBD1. CDR1 and CDR2 from the germline V gene are GTSNPN and SVGIG (reference sequence). Trimming cost V 6 bases and J 5 bases; bases outside gene matches: 6. This CDR3 has 12 amino acids. CDR3 residues: CACNRGRETQYF. In DNA form, the CDR3 reads TGTGCCTGTAACAGGGGAAGGGAGACCCAGTACTTC. Using reference TRBV30 and TRBJ2-5 for the parts outside the CDR3, the full variable domain is SQTIHQWPATLVQPVGSPLSLECTVEGTSNPNLYWYRQAAGRGLQLLFYSVGIGQISSEVPQNLSASRPQDRQFILSSKKLLLSDSGFYLCACNRGRETQYFGPGTRLLVL.

The chain carries TRBV6-4 and TRBJ1-1, with D maybe TRBD1 (5 bases). With 1 base removed from V and 6 bases from J, the gap between germline ends came to 9 bases. CDR3 length: 13 amino acids. Germline CDR1 MRHNA, CDR2 SNTAGT. This chain's CDR3 is CASSDFGGSEAFF. The CDR3 DNA sequence: TGTGCCAGCAGTGACTTCGGGGGGTCTGAAGCTTTCTTT.

This chain uses TRBV4-2 with TRBJ1-3; no clear D gene. The CDR3 runs to 16 residues. Trimming left V 0 bases short and J 4 bases short, with 13 bases between. Germline V gives CDR1 LGHNA, CDR2 YNFKEQ. CDR3 DNA sequence: TGTGCCAGCAGCCAAGATTGGGCAACTACAGGAAACACCATATATTTT. It encodes CASSQDWATTGNTIYF.

V is TRBV5-4 and J is TRBJ1-1, with TRBD1 as a possible D gene (5 bases). The CDR3 consists of 13 residues. V gave up 0 bases and J gave up 7 bases, with 10 bases separating them. Germline loops: CDR1 SGHNT, CDR2 YYREEE (reference sequence). The CDR3 here is CASSLAGGVEAFF. Here the CDR3 DNA reads TGTGCCAGCAGCTTGGCCGGGGGAGTTGAAGCTTTCTTT.

The CDR3 reads CASSLGLAGVQETQYF. DNA for the CDR3: TGTGCCAGCAGCTTAGGTCTAGCGGGGGTCCAAGAGACCCAGTACTTC. The chain combines TRBV7-9 with TRBJ2-5; 10 nucleotides agree with TRBD2. From germline, CDR1 is SEHNR and CDR2 FQNEAQ (reference sequence). The CDR3 totals 16 residues. The trim removed 1 base at V and 1 base at J, leaving 3 bases unmatched.

This chain links TRBV6-5 with TRBJ2-3; D possibly corresponds to TRBD1 (5 bases). Germline CDR1 is MNHEY and CDR2 is SVGAGI. The germline V and J ends were trimmed by 0 bases and 6 bases, with 10 bases remaining between them. The CDR3 is 14 residues long. The CDR3 DNA is TGTGCCAGCAGTTACTCGCAGGGCCTCGATACGCAGTATTTT. Its translation: CASSYSQGLDTQYF.